The entry below describes one TCR beta chain. It lacks a known antigen. Nothing much larger sits one base from this clone, and base qualities are not available. Starting from around 520 ng total RNA, TCRbeta-specific cDNA was produced by reverse transcription with a constant-region primer and ProtoScript II reverse transcriptase. Construction of the TCRbeta libraries relied on three nested rounds of multiplex PCR, following a slightly modified ARM-PCR procedure. Each of the first two PCR rounds ran for about 9 cycles and used multiplex TRBV1-TRBV30 forward primers together with a Cbeta reverse primer. Sample barcodes and Illumina adapters were attached in a final 25-cycle PCR using Deep VentR polymerase. Amplicons of 200-500 bp were gel-purified with a QIAquick gel extraction kit before sequencing. TCRbeta amplicons were sequenced on an Illumina HiSeq 2500 with 250-bp paired-end reads. As for the authors' bioinformatics: Quality trimming of reads was performed with Trimmomatic v0.33, and paired reads were merged with FLASH v1.2.11 so that full CDR3 sequences could be recovered. MiGEC v1.2.1b assigned V, D and J germline segments to the rearranged TCRbeta sequences. Clonotype statistics, along with Shannon-Wiener diversity indices, were calculated using VDJtools v1.0.0. To reduce sampling bias, subsequent analyses other than the diversity analysis used only the 250 most abundant clonotypes in each sample. TCRdb ran its own pipeline on the public reads, namely fastp trimming at Q25 and MiXCR clone calling, and kept in-frame beta chains. Identical CDR3 protein sequences are pooled into one entry, listed with their most common genes and DNA. These V and J calls rely on TCRdb rather than the paper's analysis. The sample profile shows 330,000 or so distinct CDR3 sequences; about 65% of them were found once. The ten most abundant clones make up about 6.5% of the sample.

The CDR1 and CDR2 encoded by the germline V gene are MDHEN and SYDVKM. Measured from the cysteine to the phenylalanine, the CDR3 is 16 residues long. The DNA shown is the 48-base CDR3, in frame from base 1. Trimming removed 6 bases from V and 5 bases from J; the gene matches leave 15 bases unexplained. This sample was taken from a study of tumor-infiltrating lymphocytes in primary liver carcinoma (dated by TCRdb to the late 2010s). Some background on the complete study: Roughly five patients with histopathologically diagnosed primary liver carcinoma underwent surgical resection in China between late 2015 and March 2016. Of the five patients, three men and two women aged 30 to 69 years, four had hepatocellular carcinoma and one had combined HCC and intrahepatic cholangiocarcinoma. Tumors of the five patients were stage T1-T3 N0M0 with maximum diameters of roughly 4 to 11 cm. Roughly 3.65 to 7.13 million productive TCRbeta reads were obtained per sample, and no significant difference in read depth was found between tissue types. For each liver tumor, the study sampled five regions along with adjacent normal tissue and blood, and applied TCRbeta repertoire sequencing, expression microarrays and whole-exome sequencing. A total of roughly 35 specimens from 5 patients went through TCRbeta repertoire sequencing, namely 25 tumor regions, 5 adjacent noncancerous liver tissues and 5 peripheral blood samples. Technical replicate repertoires showed high reproducibility, with mean shared-clone rates roughly 0.89 and correlation coefficients above 0.95. Results and caveats for the whole study, not just this receptor: Only the TCR beta chain was sequenced, which likely underestimates true repertoire diversity because unpaired alpha chains were not captured. Repertoire overlap was found to be higher between tumor regions (mean roughly 35%) than between tumor-adjacent (approximately 17%) or tumor-blood (14%) pairs, consistent with antigen-driven expansion. The study included only four to six patients, and the authors note findings should be validated in a larger study. Compared with blood, tumors had a significantly larger share of the repertoire taken up by the top 250 clones (p = 0.039). Comparison of CD4+ and CD8+ T cell repertoires was precluded by the use of bulk unsorted samples.

RNA from unsorted whole blood was extracted with TRIzol reagent, and germline DNA was obtained with the DNeasy Blood & Tissue kit. At the time of sampling, the patients had chronic HBV infection and had not received any treatment. About 3.6 milliliters of peripheral blood were collected into K2EDTA tubes before surgery. The chain links TRBV28 with TRBJ2-7; TRBD2 agrees with 8 junctional bases. Sequencing was done on a sample of peripheral blood. The clonotype was recovered from a man aged 40-55 years with primary liver carcinoma and hepatitis B virus infection. For the CDR3, the sequence is CASSPLLSGRVNEQYF. Here is the DNA: TGTGCCAGCAGCCCCCTCCTGAGCGGGAGAGTCAACGAGCAGTACTTC.